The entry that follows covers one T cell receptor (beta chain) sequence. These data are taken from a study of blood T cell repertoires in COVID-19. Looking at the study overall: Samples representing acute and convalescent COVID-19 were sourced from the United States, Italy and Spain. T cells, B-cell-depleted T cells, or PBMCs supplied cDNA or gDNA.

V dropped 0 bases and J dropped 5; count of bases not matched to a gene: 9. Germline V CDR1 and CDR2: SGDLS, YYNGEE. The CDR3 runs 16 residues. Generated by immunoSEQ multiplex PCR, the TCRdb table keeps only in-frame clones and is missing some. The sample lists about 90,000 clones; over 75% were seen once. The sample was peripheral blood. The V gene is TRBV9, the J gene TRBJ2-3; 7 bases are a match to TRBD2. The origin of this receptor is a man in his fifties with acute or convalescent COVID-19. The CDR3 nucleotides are TGTGCCAGCAGCGTAGCTGGAGGGAGGGCCGAAGATACGCAGTATTTT. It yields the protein CASSVAGGRAEDTQYF. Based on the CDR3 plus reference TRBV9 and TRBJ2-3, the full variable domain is DSGVTQTPKHLITATGQRVTLRCSPRSGDLSVYWYQQSLDQGLQFLIQYYNGEERAKGNILERFSAQQFPDLHSELNLSSLELGDSALYFCASSVAGGRAEDTQYFGPGTRLTVL.